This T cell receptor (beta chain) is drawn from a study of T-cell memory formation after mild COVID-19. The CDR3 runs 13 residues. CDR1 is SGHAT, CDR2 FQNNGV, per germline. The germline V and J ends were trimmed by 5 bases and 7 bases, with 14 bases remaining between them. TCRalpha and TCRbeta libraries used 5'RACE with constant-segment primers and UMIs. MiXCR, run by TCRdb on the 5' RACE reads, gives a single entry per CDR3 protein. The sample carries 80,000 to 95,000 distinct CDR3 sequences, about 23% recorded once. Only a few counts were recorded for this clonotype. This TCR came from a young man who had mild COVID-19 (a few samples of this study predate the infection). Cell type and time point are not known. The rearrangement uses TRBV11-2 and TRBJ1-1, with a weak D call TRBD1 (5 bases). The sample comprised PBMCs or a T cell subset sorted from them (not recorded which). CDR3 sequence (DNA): TGTGCCAGCAGCCCCCAGGGTGTCGTTGAAGCTTTCTTT. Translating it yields CASSPQGVVEAFF.